The 15 T cell receptor beta chains in this list originate from one sample, sequenced in a study of spatial heterogeneity in lung cancer. MiXCR, applied by TCRdb to the 5' RACE reads, yields one record per CDR3 protein. The table shows some 38,000 distinct CDR3 sequences, with 7.5% occurring only once. Time point: sample taken at primary tumor resection. Whole RNA obtained from tumor, nontumor lung or frozen PBMC underwent sequencing without sorting. The specimen was PBMCs, collected at surgery. Every receptor here comes from a male donor with early-stage non-small cell lung cancer.

This clonotype came up many times. The chain carries TRBV29-1 and TRBJ2-7; D is unresolved. The CDR3 covers 11 residues. V was clipped by 4 bases and J by 5 bases, with 9 bases between them. CDR1 and CDR2 (germline): SQVTM, ANQGSEA. Written as DNA, the CDR3 is TGCAGCGTTGCCCAGCGTAACGAGCAGTACGTC. It translates to CSVAQRNEQYV.

This clonotype was recorded a few times. The chain uses TRBV11-3 and TRBJ1-1; the match to TRBD1 covers 7 bases. The junction had 18 bases not matched to a gene; V was cut back by 5 bases and J by 0 bases. The length of the CDR3 is 19 residues. Per the germline V gene, CDR1 is SGHNT and CDR2 is YENEEA. CDR3 protein: CASSLGQGGTLGLNTEAFF. The CDR3 bases are TGTGCCAGCAGCCTGGGGCAGGGGGGAACCCTGGGGTTGAACACTGAAGCTTTCTTT.

This clonotype came up many times. The rearrangement joins TRBV2 to TRBJ1-5; 7 bases map to TRBD1. The germline V gene has CDR1 SNHLY and CDR2 FYNNEI. The CDR3 totals 17 residues. Trimming removed 3 bases from V and 0 bases from J; junction bases left unmatched: 8. DNA of the CDR3: TGTGCCAGCAGTGACTGGACAGGAGAATATAGCAATCAGCCCCAGCATTTT. It encodes CASSDWTGEYSNQPQHF.

The chain recombines TRBV6-5 with TRBJ1-5; no reliable D call. Trimming took off 0 bases at V and 7 bases at J, with 7 bases between the two ends. The CDR3 has 13 amino acids. From germline, CDR1 is MNHEY and CDR2 SVGAGI. The CDR3 here is CASSYSVGQPQHF. CDR3 sequence (DNA): TGTGCCAGCAGTTACTCAGTTGGACAGCCCCAGCATTTT.

The table lists this clonotype with a few counts. The chain is built from TRBV5-1 and TRBJ1-2; 9 bases match TRBD1. The CDR3 totals 13 residues. V gave up 4 bases and J gave up 6 bases; unmatched junction bases: 4. The germline V gene encodes CDR1 SGHRS and CDR2 YFSETQ. The CDR3 spells CASSRTGDNGYTF. The CDR3 DNA sequence: TGCGCCAGCAGCCGGACAGGGGATAATGGCTACACCTTC.

This clonotype was seen at least ten times. A read error may account for a junction end that differs from germline. The rearrangement links TRBV11-3 to TRBJ2-1; D ambiguous. The CDR3 totals 15 residues. Germline V gives CDR1 SGHNT, CDR2 YENEEA. The CDR3 DNA follows: TGTGCCAGCAGCTTAGTTGCCACCTCCCACAATGAGCAGTTCTTC. Its protein product is CASSLVATSHNEQFF. The whole variable domain, filled in from reference TRBV11-3 and TRBJ2-1, reads EAGVVQSPRYKIIEKKQPVAFWCNPISGHNTLYWYLQNLGQGPELLIRYENEEAVDDSQLPKDRFSAERLKGVDSTLKIQPAELGDSAVYLCASSLVATSHNEQFFGPGTRLTVL.

There are many counts of this clonotype. This chain links TRBV19 with TRBJ2-7, with TRBD2 matching 10 bases. Germline CDR1 is LNHDA and CDR2 is SQIVND (reference sequence). This CDR3 has 22 amino acids. V shed 3 bases, J shed 2 bases, and the junction held 25 bases outside the gene matches. CDR3 region: CASSMSENETGSTSGAPYEQYV. The CDR3 region has the DNA TGTGCCAGTAGTATGTCGGAAAACGAGACAGGGTCTACTAGCGGGGCACCCTACGAGCAGTACGTC.

The chain couples TRBV5-4 to TRBJ2-1; 8 bases map to TRBD2. The CDR3 consists of 16 residues. Germline V gene data show CDR1 as SGHNT and CDR2 as YYREEE (reference sequence). The junction had 13 bases not matched to a gene; V was cut back by 4 bases and J by 7 bases. The CDR3: CASSPGTTTGGNEQFF. The CDR3 DNA reads TGTGCCAGCAGCCCGGGGACCACGACGGGGGGGAATGAGCAGTTCTTC.

For this clonotype: Just one base apart from a much larger clone, this may be a read error. The rearrangement links TRBV29-1 to TRBJ1-1, with D possibly TRBD1 on 5 matching bases. The CDR3 loop spans 12 amino acids. Looked up from germline, CDR1 is SQVTM and CDR2 is ANQGSEA. This CDR3 reads CSVTAMGPEALF. In DNA form, the CDR3 reads TGCAGCGTAACAGCTATGGGACCTGAAGCTCTCTTT.

Points on this clonotype: A read error may produce the germline difference seen at one junction end. This CDR3 is CACSLASSGGKQYEQYF. Written as DNA, the CDR3 is TGTGCCTGCAGCTTAGCGTCTAGCGGGGGGAAACAGTACGAGCAGTACTTC. V is TRBV7-8 and J is TRBJ2-7, with 11 positions matching TRBD2. Germline CDR1 reads SGHVS; CDR2 reads FQNEAQ. The CDR3 loop spans 17 amino acids.

At least ten counts were recorded for this clonotype. The chain combines TRBV5-1 with TRBJ2-7, with D possibly being TRBD1 (5 bases). The CDR3 spans 14 residues. Germline CDR1 reads SGHRS; CDR2 reads YFSETQ. Trimming cost V 0 bases and J 2 bases, with 9 bases left between them. The DNA of the CDR3 is TGCGCCAGCAGCTTGGATCAGGGAACCTACGAGCAGTACTTC. The encoded protein is CASSLDQGTYEQYF.

By its share, this clonotype is large. The V and J genes are TRBV4-1 and TRBJ1-1; the match to TRBD1 covers 7 bases. Losses at the gene ends were 3 bases for V and 0 bases for J; bases not matched to a gene: 4. CDR1 is MGHRA and CDR2 is YSYEKL in the germline V gene. This CDR3 region has 15 residues. The CDR3 sequence is CASSHQQGMNTEAFF. The CDR3 DNA sequence: TGCGCCAGCAGCCATCAACAGGGGATGAACACTGAAGCTTTCTTT.

In this sample, this clonotype turned up a few times. The rearrangement joins TRBV28 to TRBJ1-1; maybe TRBD1 (6 bases). V was cut by 3 bases and J by 4 bases, with 15 bases left in between. The CDR3 totals 15 residues. Germline values: CDR1 MDHEN, CDR2 SYDVKM. CDR3 in DNA: TGTGCCAGCAGTTTGGGGGGCGCAGGTACCACTGAAGCTTTCTTT. This codes for CASSLGGAGTTEAFF.

The V and J genes are TRBV20-1 and TRBJ2-2, with D possibly TRBD2 on 5 matching bases. The CDR3 is 12 amino acids. CDR1 is DFQATT and CDR2 is SNEGSKA in the germline V gene (reference sequence). V was clipped by 5 bases and J by 6 bases, with 10 bases between them. The CDR3 sequence is CSAQLVPGELFF. DNA for the CDR3: TGCAGTGCTCAACTAGTCCCCGGGGAGCTGTTTTTT.

This rearrangement joins TRBV2 to TRBJ2-2; a weak D match, TRBD1 (6 bases). The V gene lost 6 bases and the J gene lost 7 bases, with 15 bases spanning the gap. Germline CDR1 SNHLY, CDR2 FYNNEI. There are 14 residues in the CDR3. CDR3 coding DNA: TGTGCCAGCAGAGGGGACACTGAGGGCGGGGAGCTGTTTTTT. Its protein is CASRGDTEGGELFF.